The 23 T cell receptor beta chains given below trace back to one sample, sequenced in a study of blood T cell repertoires in COVID-19. Assay used: immunoSEQ multiplex PCR; TCRdb lists only in-frame clones, some missing. In the table there are 150,000 or so clones, about 85% of which are singletons. What was sequenced was peripheral blood. The receptors stem from a human donor with acute or convalescent COVID-19. The donor label of this sample is uncertain.

The chain has TRBV2 and TRBJ1-6; no reliable D call. V was cut by 7 bases and J by 7 bases, with 2 bases left in between. The CDR3 covers 10 residues. Germline assignment: CDR1 SNHLY and CDR2 FYNNEI. CDR3 nucleotide sequence: TGTGCCAGCACGAATTCACCCCTCCACTTT. Its protein product is CASTNSPLHF. The full variable domain, with the rest looked up from reference TRBV2 and TRBJ1-6, is EPEVTQTPSHQVTQMGQEVILRCVPISNHLYFYWYRQILGQKVEFLVSFYNNEISEKSEIFDDQFSVERPDGSNFTLKIRSTKLEDSAMYFCASTNSPLHFGNGTRLTVT.

This chain joins TRBV6-2 or TRBV6-3 and TRBJ2-1; TRBD2 aligns across 10 bases. Germline values: CDR1 MNHEY, CDR2 SVGEGT. Trimming removed 2 bases from V and 5 bases from J; junction bases left unmatched: 0. The CDR3 consists of 14 residues. DNA of the CDR3: TGTGCCAGCAGTTACCTAGCGGGGGACAATGAGCAGTTCTTC. Translation gives CASSYLAGDNEQFF.

V gene TRBV19 combines with J gene TRBJ2-2; weak D call: TRBD2 (6 bases). The ends were cut back, 8 bases at V and 6 bases at J, with 19 bases in the middle. Germline CDR1 and CDR2: LNHDA and SQIVND (reference sequence). This CDR3 comprises 15 residues. The CDR3 is CASGPRGARAGELFF. CDR3 bases: TGTGCCAGTGGCCCGCGCGGGGCAAGGGCCGGGGAGCTGTTTTTT.

This clone was observed a handful of times. This chain links TRBV6-5 with TRBJ1-5, with TRBD1 as a possible D gene (5 bases). This CDR3 comprises 14 residues. Germline CDR1 MNHEY, CDR2 SVGAGI. Trimming stripped 8 bases from V and 4 bases from J, with 15 bases between. The CDR3 region is CASGGDGANQPQHF. The CDR3 DNA reads as TGTGCCAGCGGAGGGGATGGGGCAAATCAGCCCCAGCATTTT.

The chain recombines TRBV5-5 with TRBJ2-7; 8 bases match TRBD1. The CDR3 is 14 residues long. V lost 2 bases to trimming and J lost 4 bases; unmatched junction nucleotides: 5. Germline V gene data show CDR1 as SGHKS and CDR2 as YYEKEE (reference sequence). This CDR3 is CASSFGTGLYEQYF. The CDR3 nucleotides are TGTGCCAGCAGCTTTGGGACAGGACTATACGAGCAGTACTTC.

The rearrangement joins TRBV28 to TRBJ2-7; no clear D. The germline V and J ends were trimmed by 4 bases and 3 bases, with 7 bases remaining between them. CDR1 and CDR2 from the germline V gene are MDHEN and SYDVKM. This CDR3 region has 12 residues. The CDR3 DNA follows: TGTGCCAGCAGTTCTCCCCTCTACGAGCAGTACTTC. Translating gives CASSSPLYEQYF.

This chain connects TRBV7-2 to TRBJ1-6; TRBD1 matches 9 bases. The germline CDR1 and CDR2 sequences are SGHTA and FQGNSA. The trim removed 1 base at V and 7 bases at J, leaving 11 bases unmatched. The length of the CDR3 is 18 residues. The CDR3 loop is CASSLVAMGDRGNSPLHF. In DNA form, the CDR3 reads TGTGCCAGCAGCTTAGTGGCGATGGGAGACAGGGGGAATTCACCCCTCCACTTT.

The V and J genes are TRBV6-1 and TRBJ1-5; D gene unclear. The CDR3 has 16 amino acids. Deletions cut 1 base from V and 2 bases from J, with 12 bases between. Per germline, CDR1 MNHNS and CDR2 SASEGT. CDR3 in amino acids: CASSEGTKRGNQPQHF. The CDR3 DNA is TGTGCCAGCAGTGAAGGCACAAAGAGGGGCAATCAGCCCCAGCATTTT.

The chain employs TRBV6-5 and TRBJ2-3; D might be TRBD2 (6 bases). V was pared by 4 bases and J by 4 bases, with 12 bases between. CDR3 length equals 14 residues. Germline CDR1 and CDR2: MNHEY and SVGAGI. In DNA, the CDR3 is TGTGCCAGCAGTTTCCGGGCGGGGCCAGATACGCAGTATTTT. As protein: CASSFRAGPDTQYF.

V and J are TRBV9 and TRBJ1-3; no clear D gene. Germline CDR1 and CDR2: SGDLS and YYNGEE. Trimming shortened V by 4 bases and J by 4 bases, and 24 bases separated the two germline ends. This CDR3 spans 18 amino acids. The CDR3 DNA sequence: TGTGCCAGCAGCTCCACAGTCGGTCGTGGGTCCTTCGGAAACACCATATATTTT. Amino acid sequence: CASSSTVGRGSFGNTIYF.

The rearrangement joins TRBV7-2 to TRBJ1-1; TRBD1 matches 8 bases. Germline V gene lookup returns CDR1 SGHTA and CDR2 FQGNSA. The CDR3 contains 14 residues. V lost 1 base, J lost 4 bases, and 2 bases stayed unmatched. The CDR3 nucleotides read TGTGCCAGCAGCTTAGTTACAGGGGGCACTGAAGCTTTCTTT. This encodes CASSLVTGGTEAFF. Supplemented by reference TRBV7-2 and TRBJ1-1, the full variable domain reads GAGVSQSPSNKVTEKGKDVELRCDPISGHTALYWYRQSLGQGLEFLIYFQGNSAPDKSGLPSDRFSAERTGGSVSTLTIQRTQQEDSAVYLCASSLVTGGTEAFFGQGTRLTVV.

V usage is TRBV5-1 and J usage is TRBJ1-4; unclear D gene. From germline, CDR1 is SGHRS and CDR2 YFSETQ. This CDR3 has 14 residues. The germline V and J ends were trimmed by 5 bases and 4 bases, with 12 bases remaining between them. In DNA, the CDR3 is TGCGCCAGCAGTCGAGGGTTTGGTAATGAAAAACTGTTTTTT. It specifies CASSRGFGNEKLFF.

On this clone: Other nucleotide sequences in the sample specify the same CDR3. The chain joins TRBV12-3 or TRBV12-4 to TRBJ1-1; D possibly corresponds to TRBD1 (5 bases). This CDR3 has 12 residues. V shed 4 bases and J shed 3 bases, with 6 bases lying between them. The CDR3 reads CASSSGYTEAFF. The CDR3 coding sequence is TGTGCCAGCAGTTCAGGGTACACTGAAGCTTTCTTT.

The chain carries TRBV9 and TRBJ1-3; D is perhaps TRBD1 (6 bases). CDR1 and CDR2 (germline): SGDLS, YYNGEE. The CDR3 is 15 residues long. The germline V and J ends were trimmed by 4 bases and 0 bases, with 11 bases remaining between them. CDR3 nucleotide sequence: TGTGCCAGCAGCCCTGAAGGGGGCTCTGGAAACACCATATATTTT. Residues: CASSPEGGSGNTIYF.

The rearrangement uses TRBV18 and TRBJ1-4; the match to TRBD1 covers 8 bases. Germline V gives CDR1 KGHSH, CDR2 LQKENI. The CDR3 totals 16 residues. The trim removed 3 bases at V and 4 bases at J, leaving 7 bases unmatched. CDR3 DNA sequence: TGTGCCAGCTCACCCAGGGGGCCAGGACTTAATGAAAAACTGTTTTTT. Encoded protein: CASSPRGPGLNEKLFF.

The rearrangement links TRBV5-4 to TRBJ2-3; 7 bases line up with TRBD1. V was pared by 3 bases and J by 2 bases, with 12 bases of the junction left unmatched. The V gene's germline CDR1 is SGHNT and CDR2 YYREEE (reference sequence). The CDR3 consists of 17 residues. In DNA, the CDR3 is TGTGCCAGCAGCTCCCCCGTGACAGGGCTAAACACAGATACGCAGTATTTT. It encodes CASSSPVTGLNTDTQYF. Drawing the rest from reference TRBV5-4 and TRBJ2-3, the complete variable domain is ETGVTQSPTHLIKTRGQQVTLRCSSQSGHNTVSWYQQALGQGPQFIFQYYREEENGRGNFPPRFSGLQFPNYSSELNVNALELDDSALYLCASSSPVTGLNTDTQYFGPGTRLTVL.

The chain combines TRBV18 with TRBJ2-1; 8 bases align to TRBD1. Per the germline V gene, CDR1 is KGHSH and CDR2 is LQKENI. This CDR3 spans 16 amino acids. V lost 6 bases to trimming and J lost 5 bases; unmatched junction nucleotides: 12. The CDR3 bases are TGTGCCAGCTCCCTCAGGATAGGACAGGGTAACAATGAGCAGTTCTTC. It yields the protein CASSLRIGQGNNEQFF.

This chain links TRBV7-2 with TRBJ1-6; 7 bases agree with TRBD1. The CDR3 is 15 residues long. With V trimmed by 1 base and J by 8 bases, 5 bases remained unmatched. Germline CDR1 is SGHTA and CDR2 is FQGNSA. CDR3 loop: CASSLVEGAYSPLHF. DNA for the CDR3: TGTGCCAGCAGCTTAGTGGAGGGGGCATATTCACCCCTCCACTTT.

The CDR3 bases are TGTGCCAGCAGCGTAGAAAGGGGTGTGCGGGACCGGTTCACTAACTATGGCTACACCTTC. As protein: CASSVERGVRDRFTNYGYTF. The chain combines TRBV9 with TRBJ1-2; tentatively, D is TRBD1 (5 bases). Germline values: CDR1 SGDLS, CDR2 YYNGEE. Trimming removed 0 bases from V and 0 bases from J, with 24 bases in between. The CDR3 extends over 20 amino acids.

Only a few counts were recorded for this clone. The chain carries TRBV7-3 and TRBJ1-4, with D possibly being TRBD1 (6 bases). The CDR3 length is 19 residues. Germline V gives CDR1 SGHTA, CDR2 FQGTGA. Trimming took off 5 bases at V and 3 bases at J, with 25 bases between the two ends. CDR3 region: CASSGPLGTPTPANEKLFF. The CDR3 nucleotides read TGTGCCAGCAGCGGGCCACTTGGGACACCTACCCCGGCTAATGAAAAACTGTTTTTT.

V usage is TRBV10-3 and J usage is TRBJ1-2, with 9 nucleotides matching TRBD1. CDR1 is ENHRY, CDR2 SYGVKD, per germline. Trimming removed 4 bases from V and 2 bases from J; junction bases left unmatched: 8. This CDR3 region has 16 residues. The CDR3 DNA reads TGTGCCATCAGTGCTCGAACCGGGACAGGGAACTATGGCTACACCTTC. It translates to CAISARTGTGNYGYTF.

The chain has TRBV28 and TRBJ1-6; a weak D match, TRBD1 (6 bases). The CDR3 runs 15 residues. Germline loops: CDR1 MDHEN, CDR2 SYDVKM. V shed 6 bases and J shed 14 bases, with 23 bases lying between them. The CDR3 reads CASSQTRQASITLHF. CDR3 bases: TGTGCCAGCAGCCAAACCCGACAGGCGTCTATAACCCTCCACTTT.

This chain connects TRBV27 to TRBJ2-5, with 8 bases fitting TRBD2. Trimming at V came to 10 bases and at J to 2 bases, leaving 6 bases not matched to a gene. The CDR3 length is 13 residues. Per germline, CDR1 MNHEY and CDR2 SMNVEV (reference sequence). The CDR3 loop reads CATGGGGQETQYF. Here the CDR3 DNA reads TGTGCCACCGGGGGGGGAGGACAAGAGACCCAGTACTTC.